Given below is one TCR beta chain in context. Its antigen is unknown. Sequencing was preceded by expansion of antigen-specific CD4+ T cells with viral peptide pools in the ViraFEST assay. The culture ran for 10 days, and then CD4+ T cells were isolated. Participants each got two BNT162b2 or mRNA-1273 vaccine doses. The CDR3 has 12 residues. J was trimmed by 7 bases and V by 8 bases; bases with no gene match: 4. This sample is part of a study of vaccination effects on CD4 cells after COVID-19. TCRdb keeps only in-frame clones here, not all; method: immunoSEQ multiplex PCR. The sample consists of about 24,000 clones, about three quarters of them appearing once.

The specimen was CD4+ T cells from PBMCs cultured with HCoV-NL63 spike peptides, collected after COVID-19 vaccination. This receptor was obtained from a human donor who received a COVID-19 vaccine. The J gene is TRBJ1-2, the V gene TRBV12-3 or TRBV12-4, with 10 bases aligning to TRBD1. The CDR3 coding sequence is TGTGCCAGCCGGACAGGGGGAACTGGCTACACCTTC. As protein: CASRTGGTGYTF.